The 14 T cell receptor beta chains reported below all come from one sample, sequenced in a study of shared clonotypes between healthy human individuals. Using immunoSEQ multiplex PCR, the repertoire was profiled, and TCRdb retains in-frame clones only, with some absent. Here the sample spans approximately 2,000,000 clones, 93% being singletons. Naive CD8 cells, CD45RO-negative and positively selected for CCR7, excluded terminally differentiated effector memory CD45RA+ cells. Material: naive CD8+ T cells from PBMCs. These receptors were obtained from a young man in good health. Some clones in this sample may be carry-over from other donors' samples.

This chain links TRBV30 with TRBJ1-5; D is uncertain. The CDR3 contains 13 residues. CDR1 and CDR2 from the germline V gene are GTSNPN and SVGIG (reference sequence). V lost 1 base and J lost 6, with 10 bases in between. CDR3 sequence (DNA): TGTGCCTGGAGTGAAGGGAGTACTCAGCCCCAGCATTTT. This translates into CAWSEGSTQPQHF.

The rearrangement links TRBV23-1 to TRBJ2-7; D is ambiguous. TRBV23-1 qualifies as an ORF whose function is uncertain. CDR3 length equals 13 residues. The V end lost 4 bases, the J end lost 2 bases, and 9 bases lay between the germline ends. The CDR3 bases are TGCGCCAGCAGTCCGCCGAAGACCTACGAGCAGTACTTC. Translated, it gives CASSPPKTYEQYF.

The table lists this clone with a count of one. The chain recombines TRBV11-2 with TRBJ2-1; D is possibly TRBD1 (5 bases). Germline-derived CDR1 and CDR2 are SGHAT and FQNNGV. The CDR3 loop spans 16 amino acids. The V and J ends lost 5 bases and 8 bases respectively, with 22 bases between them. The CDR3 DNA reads TGTGCCAGCAGCCCCCGTGGGGCAGGCCGCGGTTATGAGCAGTTCTTC. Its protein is CASSPRGAGRGYEQFF.

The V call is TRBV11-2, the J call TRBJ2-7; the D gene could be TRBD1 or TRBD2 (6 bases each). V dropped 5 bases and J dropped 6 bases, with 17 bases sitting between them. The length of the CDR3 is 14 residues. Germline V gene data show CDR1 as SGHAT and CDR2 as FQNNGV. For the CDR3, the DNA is TGTGCCAGCAGCCTCCGAAACGAGGGGGGCGAGCAGTACTTC. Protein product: CASSLRNEGGEQYF.

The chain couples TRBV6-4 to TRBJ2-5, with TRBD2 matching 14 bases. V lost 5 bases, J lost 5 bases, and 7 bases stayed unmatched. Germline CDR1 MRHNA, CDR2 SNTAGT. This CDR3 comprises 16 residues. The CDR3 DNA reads TGTGCCAGCAGTCCCGGACTAGCGGGAGGCGGGGAGACCCAGTACTTC. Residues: CASSPGLAGGGETQYF.

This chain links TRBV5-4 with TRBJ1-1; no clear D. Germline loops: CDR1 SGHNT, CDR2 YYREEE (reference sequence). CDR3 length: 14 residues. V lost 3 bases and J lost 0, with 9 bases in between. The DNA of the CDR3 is TGTGCCAGCAGCTCACGGACGGTGAACACTGAAGCTTTCTTT. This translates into CASSSRTVNTEAFF.

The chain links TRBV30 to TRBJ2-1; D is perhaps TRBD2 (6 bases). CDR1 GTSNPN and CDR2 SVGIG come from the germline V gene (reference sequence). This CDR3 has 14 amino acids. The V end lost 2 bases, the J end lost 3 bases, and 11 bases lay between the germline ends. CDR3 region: CAWSLIGSYNEQFF. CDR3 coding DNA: TGTGCCTGGAGTCTGATCGGGAGCTACAATGAGCAGTTCTTC. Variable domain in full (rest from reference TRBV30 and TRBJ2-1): SQTIHQWPATLVQPVGSPLSLECTVEGTSNPNLYWYRQAAGRGLQLLFYSVGIGQISSEVPQNLSASRPQDRQFILSSKKLLLSDSGFYLCAWSLIGSYNEQFFGPGTRLTVL.

The CDR3 is CASSVREREILETQYF. Here the CDR3 DNA reads TGTGCCAGCAGTGTGCGGGAGCGGGAGATATTGGAGACCCAGTACTTC. The chain is built from TRBV6-4 and TRBJ2-5, with TRBD2 matching over 8 bases. Losses at the gene ends were 4 bases for V and 5 bases for J; bases not matched to a gene: 12. The germline V gene encodes CDR1 MRHNA and CDR2 SNTAGT. The CDR3 consists of 16 residues.

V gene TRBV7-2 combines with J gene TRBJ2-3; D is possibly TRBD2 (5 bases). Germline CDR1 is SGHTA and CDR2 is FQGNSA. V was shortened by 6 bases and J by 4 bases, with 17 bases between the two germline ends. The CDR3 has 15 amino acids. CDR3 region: CASRPSSVYPDTQYF. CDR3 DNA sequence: TGTGCCAGCAGGCCTAGTAGCGTGTACCCAGATACGCAGTATTTT.

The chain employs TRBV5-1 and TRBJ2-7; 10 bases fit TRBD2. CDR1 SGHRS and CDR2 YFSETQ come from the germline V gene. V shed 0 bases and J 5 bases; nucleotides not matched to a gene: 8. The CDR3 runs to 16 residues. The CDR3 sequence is CASSLGLAGIRNEQYF. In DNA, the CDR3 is TGCGCCAGCAGCTTGGGACTAGCGGGTATAAGGAACGAGCAGTACTTC.

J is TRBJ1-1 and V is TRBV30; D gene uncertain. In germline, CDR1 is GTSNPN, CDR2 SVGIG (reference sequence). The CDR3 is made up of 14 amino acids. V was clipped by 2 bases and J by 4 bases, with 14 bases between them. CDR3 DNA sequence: TGTGCCTGGAGTCCTGTCCTATCTGGCACTGAAGCTTTCTTT. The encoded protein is CAWSPVLSGTEAFF.

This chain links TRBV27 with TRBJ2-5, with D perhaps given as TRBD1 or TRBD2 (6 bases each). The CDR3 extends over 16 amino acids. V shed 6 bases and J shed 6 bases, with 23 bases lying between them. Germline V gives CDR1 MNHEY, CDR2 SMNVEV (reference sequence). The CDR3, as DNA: TGTGCCAGCAGCCCTTTACCCAGAGGGGGGCAAAAGACCCAGTACTTC. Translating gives CASSPLPRGGQKTQYF.

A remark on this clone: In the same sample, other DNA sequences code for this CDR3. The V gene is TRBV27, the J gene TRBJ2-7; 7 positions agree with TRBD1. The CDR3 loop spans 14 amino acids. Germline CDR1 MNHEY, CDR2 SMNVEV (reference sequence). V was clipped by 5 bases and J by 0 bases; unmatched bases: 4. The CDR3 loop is CASSDRQGSYEQYF. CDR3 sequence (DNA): TGTGCCAGCAGTGACCGACAGGGCTCCTACGAGCAGTACTTC.

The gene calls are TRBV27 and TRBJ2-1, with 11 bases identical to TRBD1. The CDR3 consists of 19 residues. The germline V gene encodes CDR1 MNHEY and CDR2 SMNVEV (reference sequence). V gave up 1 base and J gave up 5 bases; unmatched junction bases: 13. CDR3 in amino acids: CASSLYWTGGASRDNEQFF. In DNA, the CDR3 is TGTGCCAGCAGTTTATACTGGACAGGGGGCGCATCACGGGACAATGAGCAGTTCTTC.